The 7 T cell receptor beta chains presented below share a single source sample, sequenced in a study of shared clonotypes between healthy human individuals. Profiling relied on immunoSEQ multiplex PCR, and the TCRdb table lists in-frame clones only, not all of them. The sample includes approximately 700,000 clones, around 73% of them seen just once. Sample: memory CD4+ T cells sorted from blood. As to subset: CD45RA-negative fraction. These receptors all come from a woman younger than 45 in good health.

This clone was detected ten times or more. The rearrangement links TRBV7-2 to TRBJ1-2; 8 bases agree with TRBD1. The CDR3 loop spans 15 amino acids. Germline V CDR1 and CDR2: SGHTA, FQGNSA. V lost 4 bases to trimming and J lost 7 bases; unmatched junction nucleotides: 11. The CDR3 DNA reads TGTGCCAGCAGCTCGCGGACAGGGTTGTTGGGTGGCTACACCTTC. Its translation: CASSSRTGLLGGYTF.

J is TRBJ2-2 and V is TRBV2, with 12 nucleotides matching TRBD2. The ends lost 6 bases at V and 10 bases at J; junction bases unmatched: 3. The germline V gene encodes CDR1 SNHLY and CDR2 FYNNEI. This CDR3 has 13 amino acids. Written as DNA, the CDR3 is TGTGCCAGCAGGACTAGCGGGAGAGAGGAGCTGTTTTTT. It yields the protein CASRTSGREELFF. The full variable domain, its missing parts supplied by reference TRBV2 and TRBJ2-2, is EPEVTQTPSHQVTQMGQEVILRCVPISNHLYFYWYRQILGQKVEFLVSFYNNEISEKSEIFDDQFSVERPDGSNFTLKIRSTKLEDSAMYFCASRTSGREELFFGEGSRLTVL.

In the case of this clone: Other DNA sequences in this specimen translate into the identical CDR3. The rearrangement links TRBV11-2 to TRBJ2-7; 9 nucleotides line up with TRBD1. J gave up 7 bases and V 5 bases, and 9 bases lay outside the gene matches. The CDR3 covers 14 residues. Germline lookup yields CDR1 SGHAT and CDR2 FQNNGV. The CDR3 protein is CASSLQGALGEQYF. The CDR3 bases are TGTGCCAGCAGCCTACAGGGGGCCTTAGGGGAGCAGTACTTC. The whole variable domain, remainder taken from reference TRBV11-2 and TRBJ2-7, is EAGVAQSPRYKIIEKRQSVAFWCNPISGHATLYWYQQILGQGPKLLIQFQNNGVVDDSQLPKDRFSAERLKGVDSTLKIQPAKLEDSAVYLCASSLQGALGEQYFGPGTRLTVT.

This clone was detected ten times or more. V and J are TRBV5-1 and TRBJ1-1; 8 bases fit TRBD1. Trimming removed 4 bases from V and 5 bases from J; junction bases left unmatched: 7. This CDR3 is 14 amino acids long. Germline values: CDR1 SGHRS, CDR2 YFSETQ. CDR3 in DNA: TGCGCCAGCAGCCCGCAGGGGGCTGGGACTGAAGCTTTCTTT. It encodes CASSPQGAGTEAFF.

The chain uses TRBV5-8 and TRBJ2-7; 7 nucleotides match TRBD2. This CDR3 comprises 15 residues. Germline CDR1 SGHTS, CDR2 YDEGEE. Trimming cost V 2 bases and J 7 bases; bases outside gene matches: 12. The chain's CDR3 is CASSLFGAGSGEQYF. CDR3 DNA sequence: TGTGCCAGCAGCTTATTTGGAGCGGGATCCGGGGAGCAGTACTTC.

The genes are TRBV7-6 and TRBJ2-1, with TRBD1 matching over 9 bases. The germline CDR1 and CDR2 sequences are SGHVS and FNYEAQ. The CDR3 spans 15 residues. Unmatched junction bases numbered 4, after V lost 5 bases and J lost 2 bases. CDR3 in amino acids: CASSPGTGPYNEQFF. DNA of the CDR3: TGTGCCAGCAGCCCCGGGACAGGGCCCTACAATGAGCAGTTCTTC. Using reference TRBV7-6 and TRBJ2-1 for the parts outside the CDR3, the full variable domain is GAGVSQSPRYKVTKRGQDVALRCDPISGHVSLYWYRQALGQGPEFLTYFNYEAQQDKSGLPNDRFSAERPEGSISTLTIQRTEQRDSAMYRCASSPGTGPYNEQFFGPGTRLTVL.

Comment on this clone: A much larger clone lies a single base off, so this may be a read error. Other DNA variants within this sample encode the same CDR3. This chain links TRBV18 with TRBJ1-2; tentative D call: TRBD1 (6 bases). This CDR3 has 14 amino acids. V dropped 1 base and J dropped 0 bases, with 6 bases sitting between them. Germline-derived CDR1 and CDR2 are KGHSH and LQKENI. CDR3: CASSPQGANYGYTF. The CDR3 DNA is TGTGCCAGCTCACCACAGGGGGCTAACTATGGCTACACCTTC.